This T cell receptor beta chain was captured by sequencing in a study of follicular helper T cells after annual influenza vaccination. Assay used: immunoSEQ multiplex PCR; TCRdb lists only in-frame clones, some missing. Of about 11,000 clones in the sample, roughly four fifths are singletons; the top ten hold roughly 0.9%. Germline CDR1 is SGHDT and CDR2 is YYEEEE. V was shortened by 4 bases and J by 0 bases, with 10 bases between the two germline ends. The CDR3 has 15 amino acids. Study findings and constraints: For non-cTfh compartments, undersampling could not be ruled out. ICOS+CD38+ cTfh clonality tracked population frequency, and its change tracked circulating plasmablast change.

About this clone itself: What it binds is unknown.

Community-dwelling subjects without influenza vaccination in the prior 6 months were enrolled. The chain employs TRBV5-6 and TRBJ1-4; D is perhaps TRBD1 (5 bases). Sequencing used CXCR5- memory CD4+ T cells sorted from blood, obtained 6 weeks after influenza vaccination. This sequence was found in an adult who received the influenza vaccine. CDR3 loop: CASSGTDATNEKLFF. The CDR3 nucleotides read TGTGCCAGCAGCGGGACGGACGCAACTAATGAAAAACTGTTTTTT.